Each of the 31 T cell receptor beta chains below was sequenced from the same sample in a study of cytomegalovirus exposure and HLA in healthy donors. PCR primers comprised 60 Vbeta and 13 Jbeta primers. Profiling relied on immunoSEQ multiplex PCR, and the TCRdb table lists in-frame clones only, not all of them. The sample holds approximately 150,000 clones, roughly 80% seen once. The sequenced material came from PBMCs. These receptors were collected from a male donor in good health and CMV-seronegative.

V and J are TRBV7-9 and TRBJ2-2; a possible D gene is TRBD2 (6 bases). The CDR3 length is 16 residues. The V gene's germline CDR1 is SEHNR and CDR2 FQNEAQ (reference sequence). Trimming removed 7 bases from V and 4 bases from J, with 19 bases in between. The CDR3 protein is CASMLQPKRVTGELFF. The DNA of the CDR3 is TGTGCCAGCATGCTTCAGCCCAAGCGGGTCACCGGGGAGCTGTTTTTT.

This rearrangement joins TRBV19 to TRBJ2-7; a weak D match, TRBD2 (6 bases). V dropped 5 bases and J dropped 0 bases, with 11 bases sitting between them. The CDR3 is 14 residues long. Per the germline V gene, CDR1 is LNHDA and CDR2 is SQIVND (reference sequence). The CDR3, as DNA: TGTGCCAGTAGTTACGGGGGTAGCTCCTACGAGCAGTACTTC. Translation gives CASSYGGSSYEQYF.

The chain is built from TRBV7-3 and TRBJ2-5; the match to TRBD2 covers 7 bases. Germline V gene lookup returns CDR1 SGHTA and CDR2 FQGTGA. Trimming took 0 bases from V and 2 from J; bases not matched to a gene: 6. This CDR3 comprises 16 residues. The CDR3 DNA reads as TGTGCCAGCAGCTTAACGGGATGGGGAGGGCAAGAGACCCAGTACTTC. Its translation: CASSLTGWGGQETQYF.

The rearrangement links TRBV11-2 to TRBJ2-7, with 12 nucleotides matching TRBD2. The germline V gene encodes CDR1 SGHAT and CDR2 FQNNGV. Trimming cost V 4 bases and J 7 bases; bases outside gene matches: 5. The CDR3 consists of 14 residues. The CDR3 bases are TGTGCCAGCAGCTGGACTAGCGGGACAGGGGAGCAGTACTTC. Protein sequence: CASSWTSGTGEQYF.

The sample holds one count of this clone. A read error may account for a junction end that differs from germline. The CDR3 nucleotides read TGTGCCAGCAGCCTGCCGCCCGGGAGTGGAAACGCCATATATTTT. Its protein is CASSLPPGSGNAIYF. This chain connects TRBV5-6 to TRBJ1-3; D not resolved. This CDR3 spans 15 amino acids. Germline V CDR1 and CDR2: SGHDT, YYEEEE.

The CDR3 sequence: CASSATGLNTEAFF. DNA for the CDR3: TGTGCCAGCAGCGCAACGGGTTTGAACACTGAAGCTTTCTTT. The chain carries TRBV5-6 and TRBJ1-1; D gene uncertain. Trimming pared 4 bases from V and 0 bases from J, leaving 10 bases between. Germline CDR1 SGHDT, CDR2 YYEEEE. This CDR3 region has 14 residues.

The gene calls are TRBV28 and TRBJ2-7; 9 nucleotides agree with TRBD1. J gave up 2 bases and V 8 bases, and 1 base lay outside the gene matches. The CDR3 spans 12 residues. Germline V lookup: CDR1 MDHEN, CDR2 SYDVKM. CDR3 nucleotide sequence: TGTGCCAGCGGACAGGGGACCTACGAGCAGTACTTC. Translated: CASGQGTYEQYF.

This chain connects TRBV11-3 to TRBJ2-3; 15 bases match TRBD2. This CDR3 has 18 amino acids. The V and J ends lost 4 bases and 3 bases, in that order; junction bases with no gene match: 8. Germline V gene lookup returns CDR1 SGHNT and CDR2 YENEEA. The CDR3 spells CASSSGLAGGPWTDTQYF. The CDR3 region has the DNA TGTGCCAGCAGCTCCGGACTAGCGGGAGGGCCTTGGACAGATACGCAGTATTTT.

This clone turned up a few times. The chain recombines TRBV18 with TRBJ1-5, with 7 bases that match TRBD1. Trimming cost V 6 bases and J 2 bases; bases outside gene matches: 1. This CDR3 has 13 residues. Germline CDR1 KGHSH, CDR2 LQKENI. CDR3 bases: TGTGCCAGCTCGGGACAGCGCAATCAGCCCCAGCATTTT. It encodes CASSGQRNQPQHF. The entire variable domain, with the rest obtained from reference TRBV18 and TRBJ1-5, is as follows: NAGVMQNPRHLVRRRGQEARLRCSPMKGHSHVYWYRQLPEEGLKFMVYLQKENIIDESGMPKERFSAEFPKEGPSILRIQQVVRGDSAAYFCASSGQRNQPQHFGDGTRLSIL.

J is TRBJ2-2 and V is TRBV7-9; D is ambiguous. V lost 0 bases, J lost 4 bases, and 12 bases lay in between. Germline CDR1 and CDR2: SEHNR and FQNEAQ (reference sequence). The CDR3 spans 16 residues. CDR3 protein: CASSLARGSFTGELFF. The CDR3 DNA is TGTGCCAGCAGCTTAGCGCGTGGTAGTTTCACCGGGGAGCTGTTTTTT.

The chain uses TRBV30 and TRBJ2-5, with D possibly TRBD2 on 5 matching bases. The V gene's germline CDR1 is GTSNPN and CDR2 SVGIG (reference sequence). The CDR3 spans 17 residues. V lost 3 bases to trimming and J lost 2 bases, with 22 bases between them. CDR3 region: CAWSLGSSRWHQETQYF. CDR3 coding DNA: TGTGCCTGGAGCCTTGGGAGTAGCAGGTGGCATCAAGAGACCCAGTACTTC.

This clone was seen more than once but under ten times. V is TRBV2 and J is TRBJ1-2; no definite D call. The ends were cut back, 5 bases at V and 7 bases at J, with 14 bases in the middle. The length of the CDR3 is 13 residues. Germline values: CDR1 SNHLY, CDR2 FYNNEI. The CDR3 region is CASSPSEGSGYTF. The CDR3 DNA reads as TGTGCCAGCAGTCCCTCCGAGGGCTCTGGCTACACCTTC.

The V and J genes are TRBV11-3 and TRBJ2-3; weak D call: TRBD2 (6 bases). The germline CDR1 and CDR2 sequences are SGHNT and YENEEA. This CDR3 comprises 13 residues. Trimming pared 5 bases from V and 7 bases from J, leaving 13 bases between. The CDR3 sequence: CASSAGPSNTQYF. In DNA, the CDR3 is TGTGCCAGCAGCGCGGGACCTTCGAATACGCAGTATTTT.

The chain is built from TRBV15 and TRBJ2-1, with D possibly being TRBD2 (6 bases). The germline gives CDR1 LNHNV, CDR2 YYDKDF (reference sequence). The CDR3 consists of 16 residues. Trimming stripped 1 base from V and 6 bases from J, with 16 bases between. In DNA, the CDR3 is TGTGCCACCAGCAGAGTTCCTAGCGAAGAACTCAATGAGCAGTTCTTC. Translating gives CATSRVPSEELNEQFF.

The CDR3 sequence is CASSSGVGEAFF. CDR3 nucleotide sequence: TGTGCCAGCAGCTCCGGGGTCGGTGAAGCTTTCTTT. V and J are TRBV7-9 and TRBJ1-1; D is ambiguous. The CDR3 runs to 12 residues. Germline V gene sequence: CDR1 SEHNR, CDR2 FQNEAQ (reference sequence). With 4 bases removed from V and 7 bases from J, the gap between germline ends came to 10 bases. The full variable domain, its missing parts supplied by reference TRBV7-9 and TRBJ1-1, is DTGVSQNPRHKITKRGQNVTFRCDPISEHNRLYWYRQTLGQGPEFLTYFQNEAQLEKSRLLSDRFSAERPKGSFSTLEIQRTEQGDSAMYLCASSSGVGEAFFGQGTRLTVV.

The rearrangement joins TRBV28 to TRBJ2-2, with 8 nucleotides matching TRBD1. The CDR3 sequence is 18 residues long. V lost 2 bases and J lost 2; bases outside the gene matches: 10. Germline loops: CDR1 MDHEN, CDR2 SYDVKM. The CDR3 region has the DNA TGTGCCAGCAGTTTAAGGGCAGGGGGCTTCCCAAACACCGGGGAGCTGTTTTTT. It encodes CASSLRAGGFPNTGELFF. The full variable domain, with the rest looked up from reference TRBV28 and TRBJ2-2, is DVKVTQSSRYLVKRTGEKVFLECVQDMDHENMFWYRQDPGLGLRLIYFSYDVKMKEKGDIPEGYSVSREKKERFSLILESASTNQTSMYLCASSLRAGGFPNTGELFFGEGSRLTVL.

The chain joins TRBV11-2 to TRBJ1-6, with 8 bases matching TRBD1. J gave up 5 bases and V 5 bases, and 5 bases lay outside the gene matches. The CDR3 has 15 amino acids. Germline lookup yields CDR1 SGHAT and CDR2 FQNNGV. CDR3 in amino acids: CASSPRTGHNSPLHF. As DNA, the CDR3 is TGTGCCAGCAGCCCCCGGACAGGGCATAATTCACCCCTCCACTTT.

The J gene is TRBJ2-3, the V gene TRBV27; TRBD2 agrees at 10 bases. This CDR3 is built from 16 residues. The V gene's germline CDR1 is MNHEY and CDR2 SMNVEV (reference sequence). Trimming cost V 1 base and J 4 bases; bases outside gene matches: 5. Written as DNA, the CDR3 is TGTGCCAGCAGTTTATTAGGGCTAGCGGGAGCAGATACGCAGTATTTT. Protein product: CASSLLGLAGADTQYF.

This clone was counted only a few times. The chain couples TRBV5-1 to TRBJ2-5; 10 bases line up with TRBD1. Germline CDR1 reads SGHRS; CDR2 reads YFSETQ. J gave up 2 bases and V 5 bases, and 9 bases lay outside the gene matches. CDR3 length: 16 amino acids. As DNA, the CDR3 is TGCGCCAGCAGTTCTGGGGACAGGGGCTCACAAGAGACCCAGTACTTC. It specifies CASSSGDRGSQETQYF. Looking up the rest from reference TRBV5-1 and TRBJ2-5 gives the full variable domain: KAGVTQTPRYLIKTRGQQVTLSCSPISGHRSVSWYQQTPGQGLQFLFEYFSETQRNKGNFPGRFSGRQFSNSRSEMNVSTLELGDSALYLCASSSGDRGSQETQYFGPGTRLLVL.

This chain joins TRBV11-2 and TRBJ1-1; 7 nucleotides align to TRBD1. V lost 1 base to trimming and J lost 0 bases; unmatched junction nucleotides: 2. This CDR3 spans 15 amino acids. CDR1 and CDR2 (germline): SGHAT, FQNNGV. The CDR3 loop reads CASSLVRGLNTEAFF. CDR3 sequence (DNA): TGTGCCAGCAGCTTAGTTAGGGGGCTGAACACTGAAGCTTTCTTT.

The CDR3: CASSPNAGLFNQPQHF. For the CDR3, the DNA is TGTGCCAGCAGTCCTAATGCAGGGCTATTTAATCAGCCCCAGCATTTT. The V gene is TRBV27, the J gene TRBJ1-5; TRBD1 is a possible D gene (5 bases). The CDR3 extends over 16 amino acids. With 5 bases removed from V and 4 bases from J, the gap between germline ends came to 18 bases. Germline V gene lookup returns CDR1 MNHEY and CDR2 SMNVEV (reference sequence).

CDR3 DNA: TGTGCCAGCAGCCAAGATCCGGCCAGGGGAGAGAATGAAAAACTGTTTTTT. Translation: CASSQDPARGENEKLFF. The V gene is TRBV4-2, the J gene TRBJ1-4, with D possibly TRBD1 on 6 matching bases. V was cut by 0 bases and J by 5 bases, with 16 bases left in between. The CDR3 is 17 residues long. Germline values: CDR1 LGHNA, CDR2 YNFKEQ.

CDR3 sequence (DNA): TGCGCCAGCAGAACCTTAGCGGCTAGCTCCTACAATGAGCAGTTCTTC. The encoded protein is CASRTLAASSYNEQFF. The rearrangement uses TRBV5-1 and TRBJ2-1; D is perhaps TRBD2 (6 bases). The CDR3 totals 16 residues. Trimming pared 5 bases from V and 0 bases from J, leaving 15 bases between. Germline CDR1 reads SGHRS; CDR2 reads YFSETQ.

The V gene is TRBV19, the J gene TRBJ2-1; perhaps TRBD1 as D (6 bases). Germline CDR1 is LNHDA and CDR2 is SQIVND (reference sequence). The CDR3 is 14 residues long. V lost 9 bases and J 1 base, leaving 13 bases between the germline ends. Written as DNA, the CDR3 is TGTGCCAGCAGGGGTGGGGAGTCCTACAATGAGCAGTTCTTC. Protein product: CASRGGESYNEQFF.

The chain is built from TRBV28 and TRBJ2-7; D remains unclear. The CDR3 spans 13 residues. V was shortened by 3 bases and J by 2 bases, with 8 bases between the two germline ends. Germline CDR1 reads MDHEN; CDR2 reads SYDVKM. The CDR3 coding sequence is TGTGCCAGCAGTTTGTCAGGCCCCTACGAGCAGTACTTC. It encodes CASSLSGPYEQYF.

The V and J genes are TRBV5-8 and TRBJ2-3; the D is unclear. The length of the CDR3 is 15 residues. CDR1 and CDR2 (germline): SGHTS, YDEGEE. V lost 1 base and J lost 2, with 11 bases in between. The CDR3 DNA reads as TGTGCCAGCAGCTTGATGGGCAGAACCACAGATACGCAGTATTTT. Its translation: CASSLMGRTTDTQYF.

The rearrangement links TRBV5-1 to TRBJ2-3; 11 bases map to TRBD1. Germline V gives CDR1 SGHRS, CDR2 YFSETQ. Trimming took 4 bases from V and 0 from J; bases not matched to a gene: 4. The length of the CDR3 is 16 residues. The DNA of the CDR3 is TGCGCCAGCAGCGTTGGGGACAGGGGGAGCACAGATACGCAGTATTTT. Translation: CASSVGDRGSTDTQYF.

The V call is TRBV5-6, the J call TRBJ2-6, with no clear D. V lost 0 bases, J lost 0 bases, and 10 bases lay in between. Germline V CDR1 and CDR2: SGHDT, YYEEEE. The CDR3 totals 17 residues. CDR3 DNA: TGTGCCAGCAGCTTGGTAGACATTCCCTCTGGGGCCAACGTCCTGACTTTC. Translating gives CASSLVDIPSGANVLTF.

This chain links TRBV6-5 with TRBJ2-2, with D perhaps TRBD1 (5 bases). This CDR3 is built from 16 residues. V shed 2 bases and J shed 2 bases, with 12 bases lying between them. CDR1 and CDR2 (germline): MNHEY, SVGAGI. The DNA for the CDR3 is TGTGCCAGCAGTTACGACAGAGGCACCAACACCGGGGAGCTGTTTTTT. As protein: CASSYDRGTNTGELFF.

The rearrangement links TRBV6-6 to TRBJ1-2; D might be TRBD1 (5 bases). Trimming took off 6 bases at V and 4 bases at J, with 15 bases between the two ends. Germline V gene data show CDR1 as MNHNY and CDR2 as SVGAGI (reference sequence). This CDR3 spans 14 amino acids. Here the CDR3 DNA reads TGTGCCAGCAGACGACAGACCAACCGCTATGGCTACACCTTC. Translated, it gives CASRRQTNRYGYTF.

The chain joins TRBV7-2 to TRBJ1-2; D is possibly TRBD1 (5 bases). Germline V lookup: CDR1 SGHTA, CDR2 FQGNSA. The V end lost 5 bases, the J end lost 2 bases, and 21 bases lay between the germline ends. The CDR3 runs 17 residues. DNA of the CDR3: TGTGCCAGCAGCATGTCCGACAGACCGAGAACCAACTATGGCTACACCTTC. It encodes CASSMSDRPRTNYGYTF.